These 9 T cell receptor beta chains were sequenced from one sample in a study of blood T cell repertoires in COVID-19. This table comes from immunoSEQ multiplex PCR, and its TCRdb copy is limited to in-frame clones, with some not included. The data show 150,000 to 200,000 clones, 75% to 90% seen once. Source material: peripheral blood. These TCRs come from a human donor with active or convalescent COVID-19. The donor label of this sample is uncertain.

This clone was recorded only once. The gene calls are TRBV18 and TRBJ1-5; D is perhaps TRBD1 (6 bases). Germline assignment: CDR1 KGHSH and CDR2 LQKENI. The V and J ends lost 5 bases and 7 bases respectively, with 12 bases between them. This CDR3 has 13 amino acids. CDR3 in amino acids: CASSRGQSQPQHF. The CDR3 DNA reads as TGTGCCAGCTCAAGAGGACAGAGCCAGCCCCAGCATTTT.

CDR3 DNA sequence: TGTGCCAGCAGTTACGGGTCTAGCGGGAGTATAGATACGCAGTATTTT. Its protein is CASSYGSSGSIDTQYF. The V and J genes are TRBV6-5 and TRBJ2-3, with 10 nucleotides matching TRBD2. CDR1 is MNHEY, CDR2 SVGAGI, per germline. Trimming took 2 bases from V and 5 from J; bases not matched to a gene: 7. The CDR3 length is 16 residues.

CDR3 loop: CASTTEDGYTF. The CDR3 DNA follows: TGTGCCAGCACGACAGAAGATGGCTACACCTTC. The chain couples TRBV6-6 to TRBJ1-2; D is perhaps TRBD1 (5 bases). This CDR3 spans 11 amino acids. The V gene's germline CDR1 is MNHNY and CDR2 SVGAGI (reference sequence). The germline V and J ends were trimmed by 7 bases and 6 bases, with 9 bases remaining between them.

The chain carries TRBV5-1 and TRBJ2-1; maybe TRBD2 (5 bases). There are 13 residues in the CDR3. Trimming pared 4 bases from V and 0 bases from J, leaving 5 bases between. CDR1 and CDR2 (germline): SGHRS, YFSETQ. The CDR3 DNA reads as TGCGCCAGCAGCGGGAGCTCCTACAATGAGCAGTTCTTC. Translated: CASSGSSYNEQFF. Together with reference TRBV5-1 and TRBJ2-1, the CDR3 gives the full variable domain: KAGVTQTPRYLIKTRGQQVTLSCSPISGHRSVSWYQQTPGQGLQFLFEYFSETQRNKGNFPGRFSGRQFSNSRSEMNVSTLELGDSALYLCASSGSSYNEQFFGPGTRLTVL.

This chain connects TRBV2 to TRBJ1-2; 8 nucleotides align to TRBD1. The CDR3 spans 14 residues. The V and J ends lost 10 bases and 0 bases, in that order; junction bases with no gene match: 7. From germline, CDR1 is SNHLY and CDR2 FYNNEI. In DNA form, the CDR3 reads TGTGCCACTACGTCACAGGGGGCTAACTATGGCTACACCTTC. Translated: CATTSQGANYGYTF.

The J gene is TRBJ2-7, the V gene TRBV5-1; 9 nucleotides line up with TRBD1. J gave up 6 bases and V 1 base, and 11 bases lay outside the gene matches. The CDR3 runs to 16 residues. Germline loops: CDR1 SGHRS, CDR2 YFSETQ. The CDR3 spells CASSLTVVGTGSEQYF. The CDR3 nucleotides read TGCGCCAGCAGCTTGACCGTTGTTGGGACAGGGAGCGAGCAGTACTTC.

The chain couples TRBV6-5 to TRBJ2-4; 7 bases match TRBD1. Germline V CDR1 and CDR2: MNHEY, SVGAGI. The CDR3 consists of 15 residues. The V and J ends lost 6 bases and 0 bases, in that order; junction bases with no gene match: 5. The CDR3 sequence is CASSRGGLAKNIQYF. As DNA, the CDR3 is TGTGCCAGCAGCAGAGGGGGCCTAGCCAAAAACATTCAGTACTTC.

The chain joins TRBV6-6 to TRBJ1-5, with 11 bases that match TRBD1. The trim removed 3 bases at V and 4 bases at J, leaving 5 bases unmatched. This CDR3 has 16 residues. Germline CDR1 MNHNY, CDR2 SVGAGI (reference sequence). The chain's CDR3 is CASSYGDRGKNQPQHF. CDR3 DNA: TGTGCCAGCAGTTATGGGGACAGGGGGAAAAATCAGCCCCAGCATTTT.

This clone occurred once. This chain uses TRBV6-5 with TRBJ2-7; 9 positions agree with TRBD2. CDR3 size: 11 residues. V lost 8 bases to trimming and J lost 5 bases; unmatched junction nucleotides: 1. The V gene's germline CDR1 is MNHEY and CDR2 SVGAGI. The CDR3 protein is CASVAGDEQYF. The DNA of the CDR3 is TGTGCCAGCGTAGCGGGGGACGAGCAGTACTTC.